The 30 T cell receptor beta chains below come from one sample, sequenced in a study of response to subunit inactivated influenza vaccine. One entry per CDR3 protein results from TCRdb running MiXCR on the RT-PCR reads. Of 150,000 or so distinct CDR3 sequences detected, roughly 10% appear once; the ten largest clones hold about a third. The sample was CD8+ T cells sorted from PBMCs, taken 23 months after vaccination. These receptors were collected from a man aged 45 to 70 who received an inactivated influenza vaccine.

The chain employs TRBV16 and TRBJ1-5, with a tentative D call TRBD1 (5 bases). V was shortened by 4 bases and J by 4 bases, with 14 bases between the two germline ends. Looked up from germline, CDR1 is KGHSY and CDR2 is FQNENV. The CDR3 totals 15 residues. CDR3 in amino acids: CASSRLLGENQPQHF. Here the CDR3 DNA reads TGTGCCAGCAGCCGACTGTTGGGGGAAAATCAGCCCCAGCATTTT.

This clonotype was seen a few times. The V gene is TRBV20-1, the J gene TRBJ1-1; D is undetermined. The germline CDR1 and CDR2 sequences are DFQATT and SNEGSKA (reference sequence). Trimming removed 0 bases from V and 6 bases from J, with 14 bases in between. This CDR3 has 14 residues. The CDR3 reads CSARDPGAGAEAFF. The CDR3 DNA reads TGCAGTGCTAGAGATCCTGGCGCCGGGGCTGAAGCTTTCTTT.

The CDR3 is CASSVLAGGPGTGELFF. In DNA, the CDR3 is TGTGCCAGCAGTGTCCTAGCGGGAGGGCCGGGCACCGGGGAGCTGTTTTTT. The rearrangement links TRBV6-1 to TRBJ2-2; 12 nucleotides align to TRBD2. This CDR3 is 17 amino acids long. V gave up 4 bases and J gave up 4 bases; unmatched junction bases: 7. CDR1 is MNHNS and CDR2 is SASEGT in the germline V gene.

This clonotype showed up just a few times. This CDR3 is CAISGAPQGSPLHF. The CDR3 DNA sequence: TGTGCCATCAGCGGCGCCCCCCAGGGGTCACCCCTCCACTTT. The gene calls are TRBV10-3 and TRBJ1-6, with D possibly TRBD1 on 6 matching bases. The length of the CDR3 is 14 residues. CDR1 ENHRY and CDR2 SYGVKD come from the germline V gene. V was cut by 6 bases and J by 10 bases, with 16 bases left in between.

This clonotype was detected only a few times. The chain carries TRBV12-3 or TRBV12-4 and TRBJ2-2, with 9 nucleotides matching TRBD2. The CDR3 runs to 17 residues. The V and J ends lost 3 bases and 5 bases, in that order; junction bases with no gene match: 10. CDR3 protein: CASSFIRPSGVTGELFF. The CDR3 bases are TGTGCCAGCAGTTTTATCCGGCCTAGCGGGGTTACCGGGGAGCTGTTTTTT.

CDR3 loop: CASSQVIRTGKSGAFF. In nucleotides, the CDR3 is TGTGCCAGCAGCCAAGTGATCAGGACAGGGAAGAGTGGAGCTTTCTTT. The chain uses TRBV4-2 and TRBJ1-1, with TRBD1 matching 8 bases. This CDR3 has 16 amino acids. Germline lookup yields CDR1 LGHNA and CDR2 YNFKEQ. J lost 10 bases, V lost 1 base, and 14 bases had no gene match.

The J gene is TRBJ1-1, the V gene TRBV7-9; D is unclear. Germline loops: CDR1 SEHNR, CDR2 FQNEAQ (reference sequence). CDR3 length: 17 amino acids. Trimming cost V 5 bases and J 2 bases, with 21 bases left between them. This chain's CDR3 is CASSHLPLGPRNTEAFF. The CDR3, as DNA: TGTGCCAGCAGCCACCTACCTTTGGGTCCGCGCAACACTGAAGCTTTCTTT.

The J gene is TRBJ2-1, the V gene TRBV12-3 or TRBV12-4, with 8 bases aligning to TRBD2. This CDR3 is 13 amino acids long. The V and J ends lost 6 bases and 8 bases, in that order; junction bases with no gene match: 6. The CDR3 coding sequence is TGTGCCAGCAGCCCGGGGGGGAGCTATGAGCAGTTCTTC. Translating it yields CASSPGGSYEQFF.

This clonotype came up a few times. The chain combines TRBV5-6 with TRBJ2-7; tentative D call: TRBD2 (6 bases). The CDR3 is 14 amino acids. V gave up 0 bases and J gave up 1 base, with 8 bases separating them. Germline V gene sequence: CDR1 SGHDT, CDR2 YYEEEE. In nucleotides, the CDR3 is TGTGCCAGCAGCTTGGTAGCGGCATCCTACGAGCAGTACTTC. It is translated as CASSLVAASYEQYF.

The chain carries TRBV7-3 and TRBJ2-1; the match to TRBD2 covers 11 bases. The CDR3 is 20 residues long. Germline-derived CDR1 and CDR2 are SGHTA and FQGTGA. The ends lost 3 bases at V and 4 bases at J; junction bases unmatched: 17. This CDR3 is CASSLRGTSGRSSSYNEQFF. The DNA for the CDR3 is TGTGCCAGCAGCTTGCGGGGTACTAGCGGGAGATCTTCCTCTTACAATGAGCAGTTCTTC.

This sequence joins TRBV19 and TRBJ2-3; the match to TRBD2 covers 12 bases. V lost 4 bases and J lost 0; bases outside the gene matches: 14. Looked up from germline, CDR1 is LNHDA and CDR2 is SQIVND (reference sequence). The CDR3 totals 20 residues. The CDR3 spells CASSTEKGLAGRSSTDTQYF. For the CDR3, the DNA is TGTGCCAGTAGTACGGAAAAAGGACTAGCGGGAAGGTCTAGCACAGATACGCAGTATTTT.

This clonotype has a handful of counts. The chain carries TRBV6-5 and TRBJ2-1; TRBD2 matches at 15 bases. CDR3 length: 16 amino acids. The germline gives CDR1 MNHEY, CDR2 SVGAGI. The junction had 5 bases not matched to a gene; V was cut back by 4 bases and J by 7 bases. Here the CDR3 reads CASSLGLAGGTNEQFF. CDR3 nucleotides: TGTGCCAGCAGTTTGGGACTAGCGGGAGGTACGAATGAGCAGTTCTTC.

This chain links TRBV20-1 with TRBJ2-2, with TRBD2 matching 11 bases. This CDR3 spans 17 amino acids. CDR1 and CDR2 (germline): DFQATT, SNEGSKA (reference sequence). V shed 5 bases and J 6 bases; nucleotides not matched to a gene: 14. The CDR3 DNA reads TGCAGTGCTTCAAAAAGGGGACTAGCGGCACCCGCCGGGGAGCTGTTTTTT. Translation gives CSASKRGLAAPAGELFF.

This clonotype was counted between two and nine times. The chain joins TRBV21-1 to TRBJ2-7. TRBV21-1 is a pseudogene segment. The CDR3 is made up of 11 amino acids. The CDR3 is CASKQPYEQYF. CDR3 in DNA: TGTGCCAGCAAACAGCCATACGAGCAGTACTTC.

The chain uses TRBV7-8 and TRBJ2-7; 7 bases map to TRBD1. This CDR3 contains 14 residues. The junction had 10 bases not matched to a gene; V was cut back by 5 bases and J by 6 bases. Germline assignment: CDR1 SGHVS and CDR2 FQNEAQ. CDR3 sequence reads: CASSLLTGTGEQYF. CDR3 nucleotides: TGTGCCAGCAGCCTACTGACAGGGACGGGCGAGCAGTACTTC.

CDR3: CASSSRAQGHPEAFF. The CDR3 DNA reads as TGTGCCAGCAGCAGCCGAGCACAGGGACACCCTGAAGCTTTCTTT. J is TRBJ1-1 and V is TRBV7-6, with a tentative D call TRBD1 (6 bases). Per the germline V gene, CDR1 is SGHVS and CDR2 is FNYEAQ. The CDR3 sequence is 15 residues long. V was pared by 5 bases and J by 6 bases, with 19 bases between.

The rearrangement joins TRBV7-9 to TRBJ1-1; D might be TRBD1 (5 bases). The length of the CDR3 is 12 residues. Germline-derived CDR1 and CDR2 are SEHNR and FQNEAQ (reference sequence). The ends were cut back, 8 bases at V and 4 bases at J, with 11 bases in the middle. The CDR3 DNA follows: TGTGCCAGCTCTCAGGGTAGCACTGAAGCTTTCTTT. It translates to CASSQGSTEAFF. Looking up the rest from reference TRBV7-9 and TRBJ1-1 gives the full variable domain: DTGVSQNPRHKITKRGQNVTFRCDPISEHNRLYWYRQTLGQGPEFLTYFQNEAQLEKSRLLSDRFSAERPKGSFSTLEIQRTEQGDSAMYLCASSQGSTEAFFGQGTRLTVV.

This clonotype was seen many times. The chain recombines TRBV6-5 with TRBJ2-2; D ambiguous. V was pared by 6 bases and J by 13 bases, with 15 bases between. CDR3 length equals 12 residues. Germline V gene lookup returns CDR1 MNHEY and CDR2 SVGAGI. The CDR3 sequence: CASSRDTLRLFF. The CDR3, as DNA: TGTGCCAGCAGCCGCGACACTTTACGGCTGTTTTTT.

About this clonotype itself: A read error is possible here, since a much larger clone lies one base away. The chain recombines TRBV20-1 with TRBJ1-4; TRBD1 agrees at 7 bases. Germline V gene sequence: CDR1 DFQATT, CDR2 SNEGSKA (reference sequence). The CDR3 covers 14 residues. This CDR3 reads CSAEGQDSNEKQFF. The CDR3 region has the DNA TGCAGTGCCGAAGGACAGGATTCTAATGAAAAACAGTTTTTT.

The rearrangement links TRBV6-1 to TRBJ2-2, with a tentative D call TRBD2 (5 bases). V lost 6 bases and J 3 bases, leaving 11 bases between the germline ends. The germline V gene encodes CDR1 MNHNS and CDR2 SASEGT. The CDR3 has 14 residues. CDR3 sequence: CASRPYGDTGELFF. Here the CDR3 DNA reads TGTGCCAGCAGGCCCTACGGGGACACCGGGGAGCTGTTTTTT.

The chain carries TRBV27 and TRBJ1-1; D is uncertain. CDR3 size: 13 residues. Germline values: CDR1 MNHEY, CDR2 SMNVEV (reference sequence). Trimming took 3 bases from V and 2 from J, leaving 7 bases between them. Written as DNA, the CDR3 is TGTGCCAGCAGTTTTAACGAAAACACTGAAGCTTTCTTT. Translating it yields CASSFNENTEAFF.

The chain employs TRBV20-1 and TRBJ2-2; possible D gene TRBD2, 7 bases. Trimming took off 0 bases at V and 3 bases at J, with 23 bases between the two ends. Looked up from germline, CDR1 is DFQATT and CDR2 is SNEGSKA (reference sequence). The CDR3 contains 19 residues. Written as DNA, the CDR3 is TGCAGTGCTAGAGATTCGGTTTTCGCGGGGGCATCGGACACCGGGGAGCTGTTTTTT. Its protein product is CSARDSVFAGASDTGELFF.

This clonotype was counted between two and nine times. As DNA, the CDR3 is TGCAGTGCTAGAGGTAGTAGGAGCTCCTACGAGCAGTACTTC. Protein: CSARGSRSSYEQYF. This rearrangement joins TRBV20-1 to TRBJ2-7, with D unresolved. V lost 1 base and J lost 0, with 10 bases in between. Germline assignment: CDR1 DFQATT and CDR2 SNEGSKA (reference sequence). The length of the CDR3 is 14 residues.

This clonotype was seen a handful of times. The chain joins TRBV20-1 to TRBJ2-7; D unclear. V was shortened by 4 bases and J by 2 bases, with 12 bases between the two germline ends. The CDR3 runs 13 residues. Germline assignment: CDR1 DFQATT and CDR2 SNEGSKA (reference sequence). In DNA form, the CDR3 reads TGCAGTGCTACAACAACAGAGGCCTACGAGCAGTACTTC. Its translation is CSATTTEAYEQYF.

This clonotype was recorded a few times. CDR3 coding DNA: TGTGCCAGCAGCTTCGAACAGGGACGGGGAAACACCATATATTTT. Translated, it gives CASSFEQGRGNTIYF. The V call is TRBV7-6, the J call TRBJ1-3; TRBD1 is a possible D gene (6 bases). The germline CDR1 and CDR2 sequences are SGHVS and FNYEAQ. The ends were cut back, 3 bases at V and 4 bases at J, with 13 bases in the middle. The CDR3 has 15 residues.

This clonotype was counted a few times. V gene TRBV5-1 combines with J gene TRBJ1-1; D is ambiguous. V was trimmed by 4 bases and J by 1 base, leaving 11 bases between them. The CDR3 has 14 amino acids. In germline, CDR1 is SGHRS, CDR2 YFSETQ. The CDR3 nucleotides are TGCGCCAGCAGCACAGCCGGGCCGAACACTGAAGCTTTCTTT. It codes for CASSTAGPNTEAFF.

The table lists this clonotype with many counts. V and J are TRBV28 and TRBJ2-7; weak D call: TRBD1 (6 bases). CDR3 length equals 14 residues. From germline, CDR1 is MDHEN and CDR2 SYDVKM. The V and J ends lost 8 bases and 5 bases respectively, with 19 bases between them. CDR3 DNA sequence: TGTGCCAGCGGCGAACAGGGAGCTTCCCACGAGCAGTACTTC. As protein: CASGEQGASHEQYF.

This clonotype was found many times. The CDR3 loop reads CASSEGLAASTDTQYF. Written as DNA, the CDR3 is TGTGCCAGCAGTGAAGGGCTAGCGGCTAGCACAGATACGCAGTATTTT. This sequence joins TRBV2 and TRBJ2-3, with 7 bases matching TRBD2. The germline gives CDR1 SNHLY, CDR2 FYNNEI. V was pared by 1 base and J by 0 bases, with 4 bases of the junction left unmatched. This CDR3 has 16 residues.

This clonotype was counted a few times. The chain links TRBV28 to TRBJ2-5; 11 bases are shared with TRBD2. Germline V gene sequence: CDR1 MDHEN, CDR2 SYDVKM. V lost 2 bases, J lost 5 bases, and 7 bases stayed unmatched. This CDR3 has 16 residues. This chain's CDR3 is CASSLIRLAGGETQYF. The DNA for the CDR3 is TGTGCCAGCAGTTTAATCAGGCTAGCGGGAGGTGAGACCCAGTACTTC.

This clonotype was observed a few times. The chain carries TRBV20-1 and TRBJ2-1; D remains ambiguous. The V end lost 6 bases, the J end lost 4 bases, and 19 bases lay between the germline ends. The germline CDR1 and CDR2 sequences are DFQATT and SNEGSKA (reference sequence). The CDR3 runs 15 residues. Here the CDR3 reads CSAPALGEFYNEQFF. CDR3 bases: TGCAGTGCCCCAGCCCTCGGAGAGTTTTACAATGAGCAGTTCTTC.